Listed below are T cell receptor beta chains from one sample, sequenced in a study of PD-1 blockade in classical Hodgkin lymphoma. The data were produced by immunoSEQ multiplex PCR, yet TCRdb's version contains in-frame clones alone and is incomplete. Of approximately 80,000 clones listed, under 90% were seen once; the top ten hold less than 25%. Sequenced here: peripheral blood mononuclear cells (PBMCs), sampled at baseline. Every receptor here comes from a human donor with classical Hodgkin lymphoma. Each CDR3 is given with its conserved first and last residue. The D gene is left open where the match is weak. Only part of the rows carry a size: once, few, many, or a class if the clone is expanded.

len: 16; d_gene: -; v_gene: TRBV7-9; j_gene: TRBJ2-1; abundance: -; CDR3aa: CASSPGLRRNRNEQFF; CDR3nt: TGTGCCAGCAGCCCTGGACTACGACGGAACCGCAATGAGCAGTTCTTC
len: 15; d_gene: -; v_gene: TRBV5-1; j_gene: TRBJ1-1; abundance: -; CDR3aa: CASSLGDSLNTEAFF; CDR3nt: TGCGCCAGCAGCTTGGGAGACAGCCTGAACACTGAAGCTTTCTTT
len: 14; d_gene: -; v_gene: TRBV5-6; j_gene: TRBJ1-2; abundance: -; CDR3aa: CASSIFLVSYGYTF; CDR3nt: TGTGCCAGCAGTATATTTCTGGTTTCCTATGGCTACACCTTC
len: 15; d_gene: -; v_gene: TRBV7-9; j_gene: TRBJ1-2; abundance: -; CDR3aa: CASSPTAGANYGYTF; CDR3nt: TGTGCCAGCAGCCCTACCGCGGGAGCTAACTATGGCTACACCTTC
len: 14; d_gene: -; v_gene: TRBV7-9; j_gene: TRBJ2-5; abundance: -; CDR3aa: CASSLAGSQETQYF; CDR3nt: TGTGCCAGCAGCTTAGCCGGCAGCCAAGAGACCCAGTACTTC
len: 13; d_gene: -; v_gene: TRBV30; j_gene: TRBJ2-7; abundance: -; CDR3aa: CAWSSWAGYEQYF; CDR3nt: TGTGCCTGGAGTTCCTGGGCTGGGTACGAGCAGTACTTC
len: 15; d_gene: -; v_gene: TRBV19; j_gene: TRBJ1-1; abundance: -; CDR3aa: CASSIGPAPDTEAFF; CDR3nt: TGTGCCAGTAGTATAGGTCCCGCACCGGACACTGAAGCTTTCTTT
len: 15; d_gene: TRBD2; v_gene: TRBV9; j_gene: TRBJ2-5; abundance: once; CDR3aa: CASSPISGRGETQYF; CDR3nt: TGTGCCAGCAGCCCAATAAGCGGGAGAGGGGAGACCCAGTACTTC
len: 12; d_gene: -; v_gene: TRBV4-1; j_gene: TRBJ1-1; abundance: -; CDR3aa: CASSQANTEAFF; CDR3nt: TGCGCCAGCAGCCAAGCGAACACTGAAGCTTTCTTT
len: 15; d_gene: -; v_gene: TRBV29-1; j_gene: TRBJ2-2; abundance: once; CDR3aa: CSVEPDSLNTGELFF; CDR3nt: TGCAGCGTTGAGCCCGACTCGCTGAACACCGGGGAGCTGTTTTTT
len: 16; d_gene: TRBD2; v_gene: TRBV19; j_gene: TRBJ2-3; abundance: -; CDR3aa: CASRDHGRRGIDTQYF; CDR3nt: TGTGCCAGTAGGGATCACGGGAGGCGGGGGATAGATACGCAGTATTTT
len: 13; d_gene: TRBD1; v_gene: TRBV6-5; j_gene: TRBJ2-5; abundance: -; CDR3aa: CASSSDRGETQYF; CDR3nt: TGTGCCAGCAGTTCCGACAGGGGAGAGACCCAGTACTTC
len: 12; d_gene: -; v_gene: TRBV30; j_gene: TRBJ2-3; abundance: -; CDR3aa: CAWTPSPNTQYF; CDR3nt: TGTGCCTGGACGCCTTCACCTAATACGCAGTATTTT
len: 15; d_gene: TRBD1; v_gene: TRBV2; j_gene: TRBJ1-5; abundance: once; CDR3aa: CASRDYRGGPQPQHF; CDR3nt: TGTGCCAGCAGGGACTACAGGGGGGGCCCTCAGCCCCAGCATTTT
len: 13; d_gene: TRBD1; v_gene: TRBV6-1; j_gene: TRBJ2-7; abundance: -; CDR3aa: CASNRGPYYEQYF; CDR3nt: TGTGCCAGCAACAGGGGGCCTTACTACGAGCAGTACTTC
len: 13; d_gene: -; v_gene: TRBV5-6; j_gene: TRBJ1-1; abundance: -; CDR3aa: CASSTGHTLLAFF; CDR3nt: TGTGCCAGCAGCACGGGACATACGCTGTTGGCTTTCTTT
len: 18; d_gene: TRBD1; v_gene: TRBV27; j_gene: TRBJ2-5; abundance: -; CDR3aa: CASSLSQSGTGVWETQYF; CDR3nt: TGTGCCAGCAGTTTATCACAGAGTGGGACAGGGGTATGGGAGACCCAGTACTTC
len: 13; d_gene: -; v_gene: TRBV29-1; j_gene: TRBJ1-1; abundance: -; CDR3aa: CSVDRAGTSEAFF; CDR3nt: TGCAGCGTTGACAGGGCGGGAACCTCTGAAGCTTTCTTT
len: 15; d_gene: TRBD1; v_gene: TRBV5-4; j_gene: TRBJ2-2; abundance: -; CDR3aa: CASKPLGTGTGELFF; CDR3nt: TGTGCCAGCAAGCCTTTAGGGACAGGGACCGGGGAGCTGTTTTTT
len: 18; d_gene: -; v_gene: TRBV14; j_gene: TRBJ2-6; abundance: -; CDR3aa: CASSQVGQGDSGANVLTF; CDR3nt: TGTGCCAGCAGCCAGGTCGGGCAGGGTGACTCTGGGGCCAACGTCCTGACTTTC
len: 15; d_gene: -; v_gene: TRBV27; j_gene: TRBJ2-1; abundance: once; CDR3aa: CASSLSRDSYNEQFF; CDR3nt: TGTGCCAGCAGTTTATCCAGGGATTCCTACAATGAGCAGTTCTTC
len: 13; d_gene: -; v_gene: TRBV7-2; j_gene: TRBJ1-2; abundance: -; CDR3aa: CASSLGPSYGYTF; CDR3nt: TGTGCCAGCAGCTTAGGGCCGAGCTATGGCTACACCTTC
len: 13; d_gene: -; v_gene: TRBV27; j_gene: TRBJ1-1; abundance: -; CDR3aa: CASSLALNTEAFF; CDR3nt: TGTGCCAGCAGTTTAGCACTGAACACTGAAGCTTTCTTT
len: 17; d_gene: -; v_gene: TRBV5-4; j_gene: TRBJ2-3; abundance: once; CDR3aa: CASSLFGGVGGTDTQYF; CDR3nt: TGTGCCAGCAGCTTGTTTGGTGGGGTGGGGGGCACAGATACGCAGTATTTT
len: 13; d_gene: -; v_gene: TRBV2; j_gene: TRBJ1-1; abundance: few; CDR3aa: CASMKTENTEAFF; CDR3nt: TGTGCCAGCATGAAGACAGAGAACACTGAAGCTTTCTTT
len: 13; d_gene: TRBD2; v_gene: TRBV4-1; j_gene: TRBJ2-1; abundance: -; CDR3aa: CASSPSSGREQFF; CDR3nt: TGCGCCAGCAGCCCCTCTAGCGGGAGGGAGCAGTTCTTC
len: 14; d_gene: -; v_gene: TRBV29-1; j_gene: TRBJ2-5; abundance: once; CDR3aa: CSVEEGRYQETQYF; CDR3nt: TGCAGCGTTGAAGAGGGACGGTACCAAGAGACCCAGTACTTC
len: 18; d_gene: TRBD2; v_gene: TRBV10-1; j_gene: TRBJ2-1; abundance: -; CDR3aa: CASSGQREGSEGLNEQFF; CDR3nt: TGCGCCAGCAGTGGCCAGCGGGAGGGTTCTGAAGGGTTGAATGAGCAGTTCTTC
len: 18; d_gene: TRBD2; v_gene: TRBV4-1; j_gene: TRBJ2-1; abundance: once; CDR3aa: CASSQSPPLAGGDNEQFF; CDR3nt: TGCGCCAGCAGCCAATCGCCCCCACTAGCGGGAGGAGACAATGAGCAGTTCTTC
len: 16; d_gene: -; v_gene: TRBV11-2; j_gene: TRBJ2-7; abundance: -; CDR3aa: CASSSLMRGRSYEQYF; CDR3nt: TGTGCCAGCAGCTCCTTAATGCGGGGGCGTTCCTACGAGCAGTACTTC